This T cell receptor (beta chain) was identified during a study of shared clonotypes between healthy human individuals. Study findings and constraints: Limitation of the genetic and exposure-history diversity represented came from the few donors.

Clones were sequenced by immunoSEQ multiplex PCR, and TCRdb holds only the in-frame ones, with some missing. The table records about 2.3 million clones, under 95% of them present only once. The ends lost 7 bases at V and 0 bases at J; junction bases unmatched: 12. The CDR3 sequence is 17 residues long. The germline V gene has CDR1 SGHRS and CDR2 YFSETQ. Details on this clone: Its antigen is not known.

V and J are TRBV5-1 and TRBJ2-2; 7 positions match TRBD1. This clonotype was obtained from a man aged 18 to 30 in good health. Some clones in this sample may be carry-over from other donors' samples. The sample consisted of naive CD4+ T cells from PBMCs. The subset was: CD45RA+ positively selected. The CDR3 nucleotides are TGCGCCAGCCGCTCTCTACTGGACAGGTCGAACACCGGGGAGCTGTTTTTT. Amino acid sequence: CASRSLLDRSNTGELFF.